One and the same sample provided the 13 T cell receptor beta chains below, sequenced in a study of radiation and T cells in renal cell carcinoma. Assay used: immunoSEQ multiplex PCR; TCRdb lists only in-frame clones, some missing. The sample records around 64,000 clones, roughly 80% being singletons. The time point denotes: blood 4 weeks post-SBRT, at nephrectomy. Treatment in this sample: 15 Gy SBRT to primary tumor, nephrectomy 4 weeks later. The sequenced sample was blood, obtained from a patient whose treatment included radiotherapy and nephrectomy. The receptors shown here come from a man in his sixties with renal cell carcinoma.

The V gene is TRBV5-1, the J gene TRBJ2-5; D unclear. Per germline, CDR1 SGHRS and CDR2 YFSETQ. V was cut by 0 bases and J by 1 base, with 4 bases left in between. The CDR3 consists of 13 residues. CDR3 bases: TGCGCCAGCAGCTTGGAAGCCCAAGAGACCCAGTACTTC. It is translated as CASSLEAQETQYF. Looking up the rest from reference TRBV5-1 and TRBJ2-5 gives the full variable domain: KAGVTQTPRYLIKTRGQQVTLSCSPISGHRSVSWYQQTPGQGLQFLFEYFSETQRNKGNFPGRFSGRQFSNSRSEMNVSTLELGDSALYLCASSLEAQETQYFGPGTRLLVL.

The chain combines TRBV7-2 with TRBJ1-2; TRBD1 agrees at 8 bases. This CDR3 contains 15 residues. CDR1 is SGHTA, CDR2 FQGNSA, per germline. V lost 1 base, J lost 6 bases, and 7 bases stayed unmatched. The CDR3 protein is CASSLETGVRHGYTF. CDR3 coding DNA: TGTGCCAGCAGCTTAGAGACAGGGGTGAGACATGGCTACACCTTC.

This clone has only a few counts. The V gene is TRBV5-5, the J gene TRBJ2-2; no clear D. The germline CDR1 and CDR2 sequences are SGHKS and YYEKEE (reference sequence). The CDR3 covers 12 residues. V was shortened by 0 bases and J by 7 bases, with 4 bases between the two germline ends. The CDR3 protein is CASSLVGGELFF. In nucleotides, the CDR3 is TGTGCCAGCAGCTTGGTGGGCGGGGAGCTGTTTTTT. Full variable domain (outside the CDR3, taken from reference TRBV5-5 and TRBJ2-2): DAGVTQSPTHLIKTRGQQVTLRCSPISGHKSVSWYQQVLGQGPQFIFQYYEKEERGRGNFPDRFSARQFPNYSSELNVNALLLGDSALYLCASSLVGGELFFGEGSRLTVL.

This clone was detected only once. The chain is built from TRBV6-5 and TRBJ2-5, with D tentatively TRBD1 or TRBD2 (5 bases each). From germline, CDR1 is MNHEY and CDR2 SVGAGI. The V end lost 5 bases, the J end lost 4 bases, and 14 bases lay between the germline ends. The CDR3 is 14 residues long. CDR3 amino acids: CASSPGRGLETQYF. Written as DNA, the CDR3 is TGTGCCAGCAGTCCAGGGAGAGGATTAGAGACCCAGTACTTC.

CDR3 nucleotides: TGTGCCAGCAGCTTAGATTTGGCGGGGGGGGCAGAGACCCAGTACTTC. It is translated as CASSLDLAGGAETQYF. The V call is TRBV11-2, the J call TRBJ2-5, with 9 nucleotides matching TRBD2. The CDR3 contains 16 residues. The ends lost 0 bases at V and 4 bases at J; junction bases unmatched: 6. Germline CDR1 SGHAT, CDR2 FQNNGV.

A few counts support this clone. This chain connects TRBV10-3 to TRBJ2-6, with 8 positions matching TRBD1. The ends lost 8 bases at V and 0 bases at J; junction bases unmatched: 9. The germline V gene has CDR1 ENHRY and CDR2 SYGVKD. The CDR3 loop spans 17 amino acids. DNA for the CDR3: TGTGCCATCCCGGGACAGGTCATGCGCTCTGGGGCCAACGTCCTGACTTTC. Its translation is CAIPGQVMRSGANVLTF.

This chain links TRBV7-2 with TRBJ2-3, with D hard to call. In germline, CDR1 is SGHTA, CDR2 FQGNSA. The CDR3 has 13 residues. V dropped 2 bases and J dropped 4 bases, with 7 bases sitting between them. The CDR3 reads CASSLNRADTQYF. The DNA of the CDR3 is TGTGCCAGCAGCTTAAATAGGGCAGATACGCAGTATTTT.

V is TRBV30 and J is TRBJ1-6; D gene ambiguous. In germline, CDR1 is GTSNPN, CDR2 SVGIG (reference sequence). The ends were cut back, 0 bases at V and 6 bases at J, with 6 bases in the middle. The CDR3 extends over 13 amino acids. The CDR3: CAWSVAGNSPLHF. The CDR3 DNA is TGTGCCTGGAGTGTAGCGGGTAATTCACCCCTCCACTTT.

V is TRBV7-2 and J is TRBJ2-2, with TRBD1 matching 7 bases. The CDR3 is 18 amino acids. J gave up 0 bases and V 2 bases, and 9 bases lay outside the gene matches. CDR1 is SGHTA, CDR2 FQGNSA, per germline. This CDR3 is CASSLRGRQGPNTGELFF. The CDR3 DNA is TGTGCCAGCAGCTTACGTGGGCGACAGGGCCCGAACACCGGGGAGCTGTTTTTT.

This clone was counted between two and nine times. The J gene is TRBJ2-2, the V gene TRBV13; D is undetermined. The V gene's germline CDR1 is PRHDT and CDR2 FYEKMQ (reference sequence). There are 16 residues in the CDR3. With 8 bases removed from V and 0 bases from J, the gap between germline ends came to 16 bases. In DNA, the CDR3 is TGTGCCAGCCAGTCCTTTGGTGGGTCGAACACCGGGGAGCTGTTTTTT. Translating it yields CASQSFGGSNTGELFF.

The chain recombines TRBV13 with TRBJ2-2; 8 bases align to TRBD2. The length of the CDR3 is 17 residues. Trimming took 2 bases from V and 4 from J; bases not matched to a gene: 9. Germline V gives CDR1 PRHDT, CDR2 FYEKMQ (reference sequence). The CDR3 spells CASSLRVAGGLTGELFF. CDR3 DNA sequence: TGTGCCAGCAGCTTAAGGGTTGCGGGAGGTCTCACCGGGGAGCTGTTTTTT.

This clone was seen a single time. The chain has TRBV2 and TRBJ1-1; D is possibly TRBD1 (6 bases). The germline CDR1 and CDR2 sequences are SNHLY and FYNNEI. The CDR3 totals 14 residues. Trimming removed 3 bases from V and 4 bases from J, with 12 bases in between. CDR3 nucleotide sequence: TGTGCCAGCAGTGAGGGCAGGGGTCCCACTGAAGCTTTCTTT. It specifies CASSEGRGPTEAFF.

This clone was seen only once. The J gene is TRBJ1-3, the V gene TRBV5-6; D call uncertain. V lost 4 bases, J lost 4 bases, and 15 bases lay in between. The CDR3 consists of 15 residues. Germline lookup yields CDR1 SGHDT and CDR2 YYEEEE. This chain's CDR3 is CASSALVGAGNTIYF. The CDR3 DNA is TGTGCCAGCAGCGCCCTAGTAGGAGCAGGAAACACCATATATTTT.